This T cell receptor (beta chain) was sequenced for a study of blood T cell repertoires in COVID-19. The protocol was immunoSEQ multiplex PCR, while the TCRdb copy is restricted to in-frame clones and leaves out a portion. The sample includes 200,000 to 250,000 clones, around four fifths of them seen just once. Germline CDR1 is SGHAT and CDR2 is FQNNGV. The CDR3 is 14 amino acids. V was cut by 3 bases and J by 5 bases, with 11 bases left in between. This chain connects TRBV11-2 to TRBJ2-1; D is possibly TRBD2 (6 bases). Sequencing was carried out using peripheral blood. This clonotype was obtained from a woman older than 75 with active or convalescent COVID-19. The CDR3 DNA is TGTGCCAGCAGCTTGGGTGGGGGGAACAATGAGCAGTTCTTC. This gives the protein CASSLGGGNNEQFF.